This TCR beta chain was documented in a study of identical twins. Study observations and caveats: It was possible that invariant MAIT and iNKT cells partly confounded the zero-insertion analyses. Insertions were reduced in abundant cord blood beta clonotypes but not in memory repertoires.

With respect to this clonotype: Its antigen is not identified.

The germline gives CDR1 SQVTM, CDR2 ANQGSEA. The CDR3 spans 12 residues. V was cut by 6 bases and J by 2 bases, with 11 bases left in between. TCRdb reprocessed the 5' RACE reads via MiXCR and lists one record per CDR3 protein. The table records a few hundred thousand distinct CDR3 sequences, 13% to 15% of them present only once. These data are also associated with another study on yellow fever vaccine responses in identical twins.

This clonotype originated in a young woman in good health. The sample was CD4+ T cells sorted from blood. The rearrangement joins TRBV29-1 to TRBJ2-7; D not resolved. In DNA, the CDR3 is TGCAGCGTCACAGACGGAGCCTACGAGCAGTACGTC. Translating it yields CSVTDGAYEQYV.